A single sample gave rise to the 10 T cell receptor beta chains below, sequenced in a study of OX40 agonist ivuxolimab in advanced cancers. The repertoire was sequenced with immunoSEQ multiplex PCR; TCRdb's copy has only in-frame clones and lacks some. The data contain about 70,000 clones, around nine tenths of them singletons. This sample comprised CD4+ or CD8+ T cells sorted from blood, obtained in a trial of the OX40 agonist ivuxolimab. These receptors all stem from an adult with an advanced solid tumor such as melanoma, head and neck, liver or kidney cancer.

This chain uses TRBV7-8 with TRBJ2-3; D is unclear. The germline gives CDR1 SGHVS, CDR2 FQNEAQ. V was pared by 7 bases and J by 0 bases, with 17 bases between. The CDR3 covers 16 residues. CDR3 protein: CASTKNPTPSTDTQYF. CDR3 nucleotides: TGTGCCAGCACGAAAAACCCGACACCTAGCACAGATACGCAGTATTTT.

As concerns this clone: This sample includes further DNA sequences coding for the same CDR3. The chain uses TRBV4-1 and TRBJ2-7; 13 bases are shared with TRBD2. J lost 4 bases, V lost 0 bases, and 0 bases had no gene match. There are 15 residues in the CDR3. CDR1 MGHRA and CDR2 YSYEKL come from the germline V gene. CDR3 sequence: CASSQETSGGYEQYF. The DNA of the CDR3 is TGCGCCAGCAGCCAAGAGACTAGCGGGGGGTACGAGCAGTACTTC.

The chain uses TRBV27 and TRBJ2-5; 12 bases are shared with TRBD1. CDR1 is MNHEY, CDR2 SMNVEV, per germline (reference sequence). This CDR3 has 15 residues. Losses at the gene ends were 6 bases for V and 8 bases for J; bases not matched to a gene: 10. CDR3 coding DNA: TGTGCCAGCAGCCCCGGGACAGGGGGCGGGGGAACCCAGTACTTC. It encodes CASSPGTGGGGTQYF.

The chain employs TRBV6-4 and TRBJ2-1; a weak D match, TRBD1 (6 bases). Per the germline V gene, CDR1 is MRHNA and CDR2 is SNTAGT. There are 14 residues in the CDR3. Trimming shortened V by 0 bases and J by 10 bases, and 13 bases separated the two germline ends. In DNA form, the CDR3 reads TGTGCCAGCAGTGACTCTTTGGGGGCAGGGGAGCAGTTCTTC. It translates to CASSDSLGAGEQFF.

V is TRBV29-1 and J is TRBJ2-7; 14 bases agree with TRBD2. The germline CDR1 and CDR2 sequences are SQVTM and ANQGSEA. This CDR3 has 17 residues. After removal of 6 bases from V and 0 bases from J, the junction contained 10 bases not matched to a gene. The CDR3 region has the DNA TGCAGCGTCCCCGGGACTAGCGGGGGAAAATTCTCCTACGAGCAGTACTTC. It specifies CSVPGTSGGKFSYEQYF.

The chain joins TRBV7-9 to TRBJ2-7, with D possibly called TRBD1 or TRBD2 (5 bases each). CDR3 size: 14 residues. V was pared by 5 bases and J by 3 bases, with 14 bases between. Germline assignment: CDR1 SEHNR and CDR2 FQNEAQ (reference sequence). The DNA of the CDR3 is TGTGCCAGCAGCCGAGTCGGGGCAAACTACGAGCAGTACTTC. Amino acids: CASSRVGANYEQYF. Full variable domain (remainder filled in from reference TRBV7-9 and TRBJ2-7): DTGVSQNPRHKITKRGQNVTFRCDPISEHNRLYWYRQTLGQGPEFLTYFQNEAQLEKSRLLSDRFSAERPKGSFSTLEIQRTEQGDSAMYLCASSRVGANYEQYFGPGTRLTVT.

The rearrangement joins TRBV7-8 to TRBJ1-5, with D perhaps matching TRBD1 (5 bases). The CDR3 loop spans 16 amino acids. CDR1 SGHVS and CDR2 FQNEAQ come from the germline V gene. The V and J ends lost 7 bases and 2 bases respectively, with 18 bases between them. This CDR3 reads CASTDFGTGGNQPQHF. In DNA form, the CDR3 reads TGTGCCAGCACAGATTTCGGGACGGGGGGCAATCAGCCCCAGCATTTT.

This sequence joins TRBV11-2 and TRBJ2-7; D might be TRBD1 (6 bases). CDR3 length: 18 residues. CDR1 is SGHAT, CDR2 FQNNGV, per germline. Trimming removed 1 base at V and 1 base at J, with 20 bases between. The CDR3 loop is CASSLARGGQDISYEQYF. The CDR3 coding sequence is TGTGCCAGCAGCTTAGCGAGAGGGGGTCAGGATATATCCTACGAGCAGTACTTC. The whole variable domain, remainder taken from reference TRBV11-2 and TRBJ2-7, is EAGVAQSPRYKIIEKRQSVAFWCNPISGHATLYWYQQILGQGPKLLIQFQNNGVVDDSQLPKDRFSAERLKGVDSTLKIQPAKLEDSAVYLCASSLARGGQDISYEQYFGPGTRLTVT.

This chain uses TRBV7-9 with TRBJ1-4; no reliable D call. This CDR3 comprises 12 residues. CDR1 and CDR2 (germline): SEHNR, FQNEAQ (reference sequence). Between the trimmed V and J ends, which lost 6 bases and 7 bases, there was a span of 9 bases. In DNA form, the CDR3 reads TGTGCCAGCAGTTGGTGGAGTGAAAAACTGTTTTTT. Residues: CASSWWSEKLFF.

The chain is built from TRBV13 and TRBJ1-4; D gene ambiguous. Trimming took off 5 bases at V and 7 bases at J, with 17 bases between the two ends. Germline CDR1 is PRHDT and CDR2 is FYEKMQ (reference sequence). The CDR3 has 15 residues. CDR3 in DNA: TGTGCCAGCAGCCCTCCCGGTGAGGTCGGTGAAAAACTGTTTTTT. This gives the protein CASSPPGEVGEKLFF.